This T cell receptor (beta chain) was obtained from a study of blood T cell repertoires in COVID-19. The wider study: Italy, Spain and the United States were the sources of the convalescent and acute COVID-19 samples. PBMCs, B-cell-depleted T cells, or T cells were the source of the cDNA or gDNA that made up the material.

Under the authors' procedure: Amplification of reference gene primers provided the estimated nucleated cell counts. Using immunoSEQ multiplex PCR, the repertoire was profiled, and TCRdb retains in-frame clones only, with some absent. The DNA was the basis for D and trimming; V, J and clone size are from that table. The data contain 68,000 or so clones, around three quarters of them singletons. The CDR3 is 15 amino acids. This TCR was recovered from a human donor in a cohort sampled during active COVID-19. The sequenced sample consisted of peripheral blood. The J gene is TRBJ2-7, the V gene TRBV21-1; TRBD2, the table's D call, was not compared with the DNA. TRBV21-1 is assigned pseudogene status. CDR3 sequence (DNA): TGTGCCAGCCGCGAACCGCCGACTAGGGGATACGAGCAGTACTTC. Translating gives CASREPPTRGYEQYF.